This is a list of T cell receptor beta chains from one sample in a study of tumor and adjacent non-tumor tissue in lung cancer. TCRdb re-derived calls from the multiplex PCR reads in MiXCR, one entry per CDR3 protein. The data contain tens of thousands of distinct CDR3 sequences, just under 75% of them singletons. The sequenced sample was lung tumor tissue. The receptors originated from a woman between 40 and 50 years old with non-small cell lung cancer. Both conserved end residues are part of each CDR3. Fields, in order: V gene, J gene, clone size, D gene, CDR3 DNA, CDR3 protein. A D gene is named only where the DNA matches it firmly. Clone size is stated in some rows and not others, as once, few, many or a class when expanded.

TRBV25-1	TRBJ1-5	.	.	TGTGCTAGCGGTTTCGGAGGGCTCAATCAGCCCCAGCATTTT	CASGFGGLNQPQHF
TRBV6-1	TRBJ2-3	.	.	TGTACCAGAGCAGCTGGCACAGATACGCAGTATTTT	CTRAAGTDTQYF
TRBV6-6	TRBJ1-3	.	.	TGTGCCAACAGCCCCGGGACGACCTCTGGAAACACCATATATTTT	CANSPGTTSGNTIYF
TRBV30	TRBJ1-6	many	.	TGTGCCTGGAGTGAGTTTGTAGGGGGTTATAATTCACCCCTCCACTTT	CAWSEFVGGYNSPLHF
TRBV10-2	TRBJ1-5	.	.	TGCGCCAACAGTGATCGCAGCAATCAGTCCCAGCATTTT	CANSDRSNQSQHF
TRBV7-3	TRBJ2-7	few	TRBD2	TGTGCCAGCAGCTCGGGACTAGCGATTATCTACGAGCAGTACTTC	CASSSGLAIIYEQYF
TRBV6-5	TRBJ1-1	.	.	TGTGCCAAGAGTTCCCGAGGGGACGCAGGCCGTGGCACTGAAGCTTTCTTT	CAKSSRGDAGRGTEAFF
TRBV28	TRBJ2-7	.	.	TGTGCAAGCAGGGGCCTTCGATGCTCCCTATCTACCTGCGAGCAGCACTTC	CASRGLRCSLSTCEQHF
TRBV11-2	TRBJ1-1	.	.	TGTGCCAGCAGCATAACACTGAACAGTGAAGCTTTCTTT	CASSITLNSEAFF
TRBV28	TRBJ2-7	many	.	TGTGCCAGCAGTGGGGGCAGTCTACCCTACGAGCAGTACTTC	CASSGGSLPYEQYF
TRBV5-1	TRBJ1-1	many	.	TGCGCCAGCAGCTTGGGAGGGATCAGGGGCCAAAACACTGAAGCTTTCTTT	CASSLGGIRGQNTEAFF
TRBV29-1	TRBJ2-2	.	.	TGCAGCGCACTGGCGAGTGGCACCGGGGAGCTGTTCTTT	CSALASGTGELFF
TRBV11-2	TRBJ2-2	medium-sized	.	TGTGCCAGCAGCTTAGCTCTCAGGTCGAACACCGGGGAGCTGTTTTTT	CASSLALRSNTGELFF
TRBV21-1	TRBJ2-1	many	.	TGTGCCAGCAGCAAAGATCCCCCCAGCCCGGGGGTGGATGGCAATGAGCAGTTCTTC	CASSKDPPSPGVDGNEQFF
TRBV29-1	TRBJ2-1	.	TRBD2	TGCAGCGTCATAAGGACTAGCGGGAACTACAATGAGCAGTTCTTC	CSVIRTSGNYNEQFF
TRBV6-2/TRBV6-3	TRBJ2-1	.	.	TGTGCCAGCAGTTACAGACCCTCCTACAATGAGCAGTTCTTC	CASSYRPSYNEQFF
TRBV29-1	TRBJ1-6	.	TRBD1	TGCAGCGCCAGGACAGGGGGGGATAATTCACCCCTCCATTTT	CSARTGGDNSPLHF
TRBV11-3	TRBJ2-1	once	TRBD1	TGTGCCAGTAACATAACAGGGGGTGGGTATGAGCAGTTCTTC	CASNITGGGYEQFF
TRBV11-3	TRBJ2-1	.	.	TGTGCCAGCAGAGAAGACGGGTTCCGCAATGAGCAGTTCTTC	CASREDGFRNEQFF
TRBV13	TRBJ2-7	many	TRBD2	TGTGCCAGCAGTGGGAGCGGGGGGGCTACAAGCGAGCAGTACTTC	CASSGSGGATSEQYF
TRBV11-2	TRBJ2-5	.	.	TGTGTCAGCAGCTCTCGTACAGGGCAAGAGACCCAGTACTTC	CVSSSRTGQETQYF
TRBV20-1	TRBJ2-1	.	.	TGCAGTGCTAGAGGACATTTCATTAATGAGCAGTTCTTC	CSARGHFINEQFF
TRBV5-1	TRBJ2-7	many	.	TGCGCCAGCAGCGTCAGCCCATTCTACGAGCAGTACTTC	CASSVSPFYEQYF
TRBV7-9	TRBJ2-4	.	TRBD1	TGTGCCAGCAGCCATACAGGGGGAACCAATAACATTCAGTACTTC	CASSHTGGTNNIQYF
TRBV20-1	TRBJ2-4	many	.	TGCAGTGCAGAGGGGGAATTCCGCTCGGGGGACATTCAGTACTTC	CSAEGEFRSGDIQYF
TRBV11-2	TRBJ2-5	.	.	TGTGCCAGTAGCTTGTTAAGAAGGGAGACCCAGTACTTC	CASSLLRRETQYF
TRBV6-6	TRBJ1-2	.	TRBD1	TGTGCCAGCAGCCCACGGGACAGGGGGATGGGAGGCTACACCTTC	CASSPRDRGMGGYTF
TRBV6-6	TRBJ2-5	few	TRBD2	TGTGCTAACAGTTACGATTCGGGGGGGAGTCAGACCCAGTACTTC	CANSYDSGGSQTQYF